This TCR beta chain was recovered during a study of T cells after yellow fever vaccination. TCRdb reprocessed the 5' RACE reads with MiXCR, giving one entry per CDR3 protein. The table records hundreds of thousands of distinct CDR3 sequences, roughly 12% of them present only once. V dropped 5 bases and J dropped 2 bases, with 9 bases sitting between them. The CDR3 loop spans 13 amino acids. Germline-derived CDR1 and CDR2 are SNHLY and FYNNEI. This clonotype was observed many times. This rearrangement joins TRBV2 to TRBJ2-5; weak D call: TRBD2 (5 bases). Sequencing used PBMCs, obtained on the day of the yellow fever booster vaccination. This receptor was obtained from a man aged 25-45 years who received the YFV17D yellow fever vaccine. In DNA form, the CDR3 reads TGTGCCAGCAGTTGGACGGGACAAGAGACCCAGTACTTC. Translated, it gives CASSWTGQETQYF.